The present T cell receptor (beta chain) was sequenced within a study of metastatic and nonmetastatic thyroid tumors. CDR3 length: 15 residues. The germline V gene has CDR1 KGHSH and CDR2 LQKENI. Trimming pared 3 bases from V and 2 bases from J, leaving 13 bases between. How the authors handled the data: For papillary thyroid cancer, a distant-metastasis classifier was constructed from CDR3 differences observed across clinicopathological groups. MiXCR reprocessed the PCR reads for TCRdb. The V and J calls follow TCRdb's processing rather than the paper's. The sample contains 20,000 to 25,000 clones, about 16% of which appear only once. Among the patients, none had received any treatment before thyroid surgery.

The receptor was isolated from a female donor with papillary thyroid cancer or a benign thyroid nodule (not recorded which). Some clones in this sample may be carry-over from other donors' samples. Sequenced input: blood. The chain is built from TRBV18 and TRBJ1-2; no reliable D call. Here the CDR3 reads CASSPDGGLNYGYTF. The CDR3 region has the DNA TGTGCCAGCTCACCGGACGGCGGCCTAAACTATGGCTACACCTTC.